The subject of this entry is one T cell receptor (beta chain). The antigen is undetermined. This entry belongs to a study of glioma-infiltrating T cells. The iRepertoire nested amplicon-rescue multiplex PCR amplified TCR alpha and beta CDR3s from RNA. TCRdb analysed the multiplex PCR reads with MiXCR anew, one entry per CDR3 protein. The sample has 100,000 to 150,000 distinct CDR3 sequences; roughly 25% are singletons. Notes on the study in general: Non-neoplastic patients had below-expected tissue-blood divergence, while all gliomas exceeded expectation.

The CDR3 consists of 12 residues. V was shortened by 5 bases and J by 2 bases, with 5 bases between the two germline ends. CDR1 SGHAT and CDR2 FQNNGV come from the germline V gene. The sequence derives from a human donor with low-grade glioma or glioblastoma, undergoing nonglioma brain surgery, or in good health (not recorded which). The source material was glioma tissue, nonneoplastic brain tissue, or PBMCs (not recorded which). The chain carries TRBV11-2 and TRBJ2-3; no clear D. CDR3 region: CASSINTDTQYF. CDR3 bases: TGTGCCAGCAGCATAAACACAGATACGCAGTATTTT. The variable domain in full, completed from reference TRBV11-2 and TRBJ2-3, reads EAGVAQSPRYKIIEKRQSVAFWCNPISGHATLYWYQQILGQGPKLLIQFQNNGVVDDSQLPKDRFSAERLKGVDSTLKIQPAKLEDSAVYLCASSINTDTQYFGPGTRLTVL.